This T cell receptor (beta chain) was recovered during a study of cytomegalovirus exposure and HLA in healthy donors. The PCR had 60 Vbeta and 13 Jbeta primers. Using immunoSEQ multiplex PCR, the repertoire was profiled, and TCRdb retains in-frame clones only, with some absent. The sample lists more than 140,000 clones; roughly 77% were seen once. Germline-derived CDR1 and CDR2 are SNHLY and FYNNEI. CDR3 length: 16 amino acids. The ends were cut back, 3 bases at V and 9 bases at J, with 18 bases in the middle. This TCR was sampled from a man aged 40-49 years in good health and CMV-seronegative. J is TRBJ1-6 and V is TRBV2; tentatively, D is TRBD1 (5 bases). Source material: PBMCs. In DNA form, the CDR3 reads TGTGCCAGCAGTGACAATTTTAATAGGGGATCTTCACCCCTCCACTTT. This translates into CASSDNFNRGSSPLHF.